These T cell receptor beta chains were read from a single sample in a study of blood T cell repertoires in COVID-19. TCRdb's table, derived via immunoSEQ multiplex PCR, lists solely in-frame clones and lacks some. The sample consists of about 52,000 clones, about 92% of them appearing once. What was sequenced was peripheral blood. The receptor source for this set is a human donor in a cohort sampled during active COVID-19. The CDR3 runs from the conserved cysteine through the conserved F or W.

TRBJ2-2	TRBV25-1	CASSLPAGELFF
TRBJ2-1	TRBV28	CASSSGPRPNEQFF
TRBJ2-1	TRBV4-1	CASSQAPSHPSYNEQFF
TRBJ1-6	TRBV6-6	CASSYSARNSPLHF
TRBJ1-2	TRBV27	CASSLNSYYGYTF
TRBJ1-2	TRBV6-5	CASSMGQVNYGYTF
TRBJ2-1	TRBV11-3	CASSFASQGAHYEQFF
TRBJ2-1	TRBV2	CASSESDEQFF
TRBJ2-3	TRBV5-6	CASSLAADTQYF
TRBJ2-3	TRBV5-1	CASSPQPLAGGTDTQYF
TRBJ2-5	TRBV28	CATCAPGQETQYF
TRBJ2-2	TRBV11-2	CASTPNPQGADTGELFF
TRBJ1-1	TRBV7-2	CASSLTGSTEAFF
TRBJ2-2	TRBV7-2	CASSLEEGTGELFF
TRBJ1-3	TRBV5-5	CASSFSTGGTGNTIYF
TRBJ2-1	TRBV9	CASSVELAGTAEQFF
TRBJ2-7	TRBV7-2	CASSLGAPSPEQYF
TRBJ2-6	TRBV6-5	CASSHRISGANVLTF
TRBJ2-5	TRBV29-1	CSVGSRGGETQYF
TRBJ2-1	TRBV27	CASSFLGEQFF
TRBJ2-7	TRBV12-1	CASTRRTGDSYEQYF
TRBJ2-1	TRBV20-1	CSASLLAGYNEQFF
TRBJ1-1	TRBV29-1	CSVEVLPMGSTEAFF
TRBJ2-3	TRBV9	CASSGAGLASSTDTQYF
TRBJ2-7	TRBV19	CASSIRTSGTYSSYEQYF
TRBJ2-1	TRBV4-1	CASSRGLAASSYNEQFF
TRBJ1-2	TRBV28	CASSPGFGGDYGYTF